Detailed here is one T cell receptor (beta chain). This sample includes further DNA sequences coding for the same CDR3. Per the original methods: Amplification with reference gene primers provided the estimates of nucleated cell counts. Only in-frame clones appear in the TCRdb table, and some are missing; sequencing was by immunoSEQ multiplex PCR. V and J calls and clone size are copied from that table; D and trimming were computed from the DNA. The sample gives 100,000 to 150,000 clones, approximately 81% of which show up once; 30% to 45% is in the top ten. The CDR3 has 13 residues. The V end lost 4 bases, the J end lost 1 base, and 8 bases lay between the germline ends. The sample is drawn from a study of blood T cell repertoires in COVID-19.

The sequencing sample was made of peripheral blood. The chain employs TRBV12-3 or TRBV12-4 and TRBJ2-7; D is perhaps TRBD1 (5 bases). The TCR comes from a man aged 40-55 years with active or convalescent COVID-19. CDR3 coding DNA: TGTGCCAGCAGTTCCGACAGTTCCTACGAGCAGTACTTC. It specifies CASSSDSSYEQYF.